The entry below gives a single TCR beta chain sequence along with its context. Its antigen remains unidentified. Base qualities are not at hand, and no much larger clone is one base apart. The data are from a study of regulatory T cells in long-lasting Graves disease (dated by TCRdb to the early 2020s). For the study in its entirety: Persistent Graves' disease was defined as antithyroid drug treatment for over 5 years with persistently positive TSH receptor autoantibodies. The study was registered as a clinical trial and conducted in China. Persistent Graves' disease patients in the clinical cohort had taken antithyroid drugs for about 10.3 years on average. A total of around 35 samples underwent TCR sequencing, from about 13 patients with persistent Graves' disease and around 20 patients with newly diagnosed Graves' disease. Peripheral blood TCR sequencing and RNA sequencing compared persistent Graves' disease patients with newly diagnosed Graves' disease patients. Results the study describes overall, beyond this receptor: Peripheral blood alone was examined, since thyroid tissue, which constituted the primary lesion, could not be accessed. Sequencing and analysis were limited to the TCR beta chain. Persistent patients shared more public clonotypes among themselves (2,741) than newly diagnosed patients did (more than 950). Compared with newly diagnosed patients, persistent Graves' disease patients had lower TCR Shannon entropy and fewer highly expanded clones, which suggests clonal expansion. The authors acknowledged the small sample size as a limitation that may reduce accuracy. Persistent disease showed preferential use of TRBV28, TRBJ1-2 and TRBJ2-5, whereas newly diagnosed disease favored TRBV20-1 and TRBJ2-1.

The library came from multiplex PCR. Sequenced on an Illumina HiSeq 4000. iRepertoire HTBI primers and Arm-PCR amplification of CDR3 regions were used to construct TCR beta libraries. Before sequencing, the PCR products went through gel purification. Per the authors' processing: Gene usage analysis of CDR3 amino acid clonotypes relied on the roughly 60 TRBV and 14 TRBJ segments identified across samples. COPE and FqMerger were used to merge filtered high-quality paired reads into contigs. BLAST was used to align contigs to IMGT TRBV, TRBD and TRBJ reference genes, and CDR3 was defined according to IMGT. Any clonotype with a frequency above 0.1% was classified as a highly expanded clone. Shannon entropy served as the measure of repertoire diversity, while the Gini coefficient captured V-J evenness. A clonotype was considered public if more than one individual shared it. Using fastp trimming at Q25 and MiXCR clonotype assembly, TCRdb reanalyzed the public sequencing data and kept in-frame beta chains. Each record represents a unique CDR3 protein, reported with the most common genes and DNA among its rows. The V and J calls were determined by TCRdb, not by the authors. The sample contains a few hundred thousand distinct CDR3 sequences, 20% to 25% of them found a single time. The ten largest clones represent around 30% of the sample.

As encoded in the germline V gene, CDR1 is MGHRA while CDR2 is YSYEKL. The CDR3 has 15 amino acids, counting the end cysteine and phenylalanine. The retained sequence is limited to the CDR3, 45 bases, with the frame set at the first base. Between the V and J ends, shortened by 4 bases and 7 bases respectively, the junction contains 17 bases. The time point label on this specimen signifies: persistent/refractory GD, antithyroid drugs over 5 years with positive TRAb. For both TCR sequencing and RNA sequencing, RNA was extracted from PBMCs in TRIzol. Graves' disease was diagnosed according to American Thyroid Association guidelines. Patients for the study were recruited at an endocrinology department in Xi'an, China. From each patient, roughly 9 milliliters of peripheral blood was collected into an EDTA anticoagulant tube. Ficoll Paque Plus density gradient separation was used to isolate PBMCs, and no additional T cell sorting was done. An Agilent 2100 Bioanalyzer and agarose gel were used to check RNA quality, while a NanoDrop 2000 measured RNA concentration.

The receptor's source is a woman in her thirties or forties with Graves disease. Donor details come from another sample of the same person, matched by shared clones. The sequencing used peripheral blood mononuclear cells (PBMCs), collected when the disease was refractory, from a patient treated with antithyroid drugs. Here the chain combines TRBV4-1 and TRBJ1-5; TRBD1 could be the D gene, as 5 bases match. In nucleotides, the sequence is TGCGCCAGCAGCCTTTCACGGGCAGGGAACCAGCCCCAGCATTTT. It encodes CASSLSRAGNQPQHF.